This T cell receptor (beta chain) was identified during a study of TIL therapy for anti-PD-1-resistant metastatic lung cancer. Study in general: Tumors had a median PD-L1 proportion score of about 6%. Four tumors were EGFR-mutant and two were ALK-rearranged. Whole-study results and caveats: TIL clonotype persistence in blood showed no apparent association with response.

The libraries were made with immunoSEQ v3. Each library reached roughly 2 million read pairs, or about 4.5-6.5 million at deep level. Measured with immunoSEQ multiplex PCR; TCRdb has only the in-frame clones, and not every one. The repertoire holds about 45,000 clones, 70% to 85% seen once, with roughly 16% in the top ten. The CDR3 has 15 amino acids. Germline CDR1 and CDR2: LNHDA and SQIVND (reference sequence). Trimming took 2 bases from V and 0 from J, leaving 8 bases between them. Time point of the sample: pre-treatment sample, taken before nivolumab and TIL therapy. About this clone itself: Its matching antigen is unknown.

Material: blood, obtained at baseline. V is TRBV19 and J is TRBJ1-5; D unresolved. This clonotype was obtained from a man between 65 and 85 years old with non-small cell lung cancer. CDR3 DNA: TGTGCCAGTAGTATAACTGGGATTAGCAATCAGCCCCAGCATTTT. Amino acids: CASSITGISNQPQHF.